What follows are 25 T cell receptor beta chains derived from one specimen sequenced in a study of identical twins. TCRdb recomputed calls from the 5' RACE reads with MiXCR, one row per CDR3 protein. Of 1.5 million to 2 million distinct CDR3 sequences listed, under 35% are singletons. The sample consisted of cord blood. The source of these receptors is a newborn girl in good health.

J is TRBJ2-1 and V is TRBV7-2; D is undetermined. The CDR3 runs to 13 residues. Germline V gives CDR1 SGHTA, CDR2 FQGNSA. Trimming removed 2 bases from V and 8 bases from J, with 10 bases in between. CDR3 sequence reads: CASSLNVVDEQFF. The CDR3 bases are TGTGCCAGCAGCTTAAATGTAGTCGATGAGCAGTTCTTC.

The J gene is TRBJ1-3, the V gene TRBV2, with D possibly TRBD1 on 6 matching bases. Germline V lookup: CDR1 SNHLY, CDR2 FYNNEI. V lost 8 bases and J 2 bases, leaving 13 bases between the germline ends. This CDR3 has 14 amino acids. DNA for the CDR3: TGTGCCAGCGCAATAGGGGGGACTGGAAACACCATATATTTT. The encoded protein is CASAIGGTGNTIYF.

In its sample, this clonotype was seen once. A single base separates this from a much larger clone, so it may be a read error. The CDR3 loop is CASSWTSGGTGELFF. The CDR3 nucleotides are TGTGCCAGCAGCTGGACTAGCGGGGGCACCGGGGAGCTGTTTTTT. This chain connects TRBV11-2 to TRBJ2-2; 13 bases map to TRBD2. The CDR3 length is 15 residues. With V trimmed by 4 bases and J by 4 bases, 0 bases remained unmatched. Germline loops: CDR1 SGHAT, CDR2 FQNNGV.

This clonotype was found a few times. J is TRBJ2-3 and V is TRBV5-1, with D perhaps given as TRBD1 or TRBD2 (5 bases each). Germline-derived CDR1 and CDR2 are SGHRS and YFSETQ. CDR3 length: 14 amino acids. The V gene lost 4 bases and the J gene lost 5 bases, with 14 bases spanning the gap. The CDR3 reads CASSLREWIDTQYF. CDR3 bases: TGCGCCAGCAGCCTCAGGGAGTGGATAGATACGCAGTATTTT.

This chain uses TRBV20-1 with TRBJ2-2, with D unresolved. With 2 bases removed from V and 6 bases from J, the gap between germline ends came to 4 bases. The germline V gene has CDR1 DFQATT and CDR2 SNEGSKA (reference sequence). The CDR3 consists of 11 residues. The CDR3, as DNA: TGCAGTGCTAGAATATCCGGGGAGCTGTTTTTT. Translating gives CSARISGELFF.

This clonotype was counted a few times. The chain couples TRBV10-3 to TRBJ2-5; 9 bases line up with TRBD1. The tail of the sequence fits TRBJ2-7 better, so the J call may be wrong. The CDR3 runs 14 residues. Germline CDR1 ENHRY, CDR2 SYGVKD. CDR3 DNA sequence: TGTGCCATCAGTGGGCGGACAGGGGTGAACGAGCAGTACTTC. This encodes CAISGRTGVNEQYF.

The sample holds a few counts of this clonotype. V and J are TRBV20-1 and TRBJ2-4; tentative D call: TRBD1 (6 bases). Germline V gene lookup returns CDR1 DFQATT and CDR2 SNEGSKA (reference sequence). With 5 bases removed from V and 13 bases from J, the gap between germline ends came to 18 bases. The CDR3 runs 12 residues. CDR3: CSAGGQPFEQYF. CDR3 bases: TGCAGTGCTGGCGGACAGCCTTTTGAGCAGTACTTC.

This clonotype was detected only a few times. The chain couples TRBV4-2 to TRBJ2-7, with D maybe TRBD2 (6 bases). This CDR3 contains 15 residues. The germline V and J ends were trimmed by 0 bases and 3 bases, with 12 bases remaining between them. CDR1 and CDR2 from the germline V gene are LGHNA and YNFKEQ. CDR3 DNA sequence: TGTGCCAGCAGCCAAGAAACTCGGACTAACTACGAGCAGTACTTC. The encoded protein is CASSQETRTNYEQYF.

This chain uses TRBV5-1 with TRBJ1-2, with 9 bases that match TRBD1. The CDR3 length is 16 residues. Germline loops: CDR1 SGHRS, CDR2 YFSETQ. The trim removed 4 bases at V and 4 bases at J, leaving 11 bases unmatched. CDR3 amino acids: CASSGLGLGQGYGYTF. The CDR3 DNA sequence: TGCGCCAGCAGCGGCTTGGGGCTGGGACAGGGCTATGGCTACACCTTC.

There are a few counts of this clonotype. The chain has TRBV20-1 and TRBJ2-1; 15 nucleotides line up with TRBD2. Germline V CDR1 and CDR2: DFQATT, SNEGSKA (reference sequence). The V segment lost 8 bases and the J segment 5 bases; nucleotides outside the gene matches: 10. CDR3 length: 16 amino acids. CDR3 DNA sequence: TGCAGTAACCTCGAGGGACTAGCGGGAGGAGACAATGAGCAGTTCTTC. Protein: CSNLEGLAGGDNEQFF.

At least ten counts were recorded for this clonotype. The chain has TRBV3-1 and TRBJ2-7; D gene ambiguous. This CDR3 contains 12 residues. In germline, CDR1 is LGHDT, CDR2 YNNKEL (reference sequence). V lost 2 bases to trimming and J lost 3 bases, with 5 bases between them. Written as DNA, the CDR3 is TGTGCCAGCAGCCAAAGCCTCTACGAGCAGTACTTC. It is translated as CASSQSLYEQYF.

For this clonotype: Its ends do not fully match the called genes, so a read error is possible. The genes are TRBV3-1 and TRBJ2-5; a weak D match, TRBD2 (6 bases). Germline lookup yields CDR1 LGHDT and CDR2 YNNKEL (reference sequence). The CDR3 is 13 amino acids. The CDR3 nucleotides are TGTGCCAGCAGCACCGGGACTTCGGAGACCCTGTACTTC. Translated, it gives CASSTGTSETLYF.

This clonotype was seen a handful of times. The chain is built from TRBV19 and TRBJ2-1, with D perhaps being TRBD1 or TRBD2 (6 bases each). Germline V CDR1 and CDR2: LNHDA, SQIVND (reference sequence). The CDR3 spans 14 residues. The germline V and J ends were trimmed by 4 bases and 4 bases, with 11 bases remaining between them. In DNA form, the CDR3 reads TGTGCCAGTAGTAACCCGGGGGCTTACAATGAGCAGTTCTTC. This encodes CASSNPGAYNEQFF. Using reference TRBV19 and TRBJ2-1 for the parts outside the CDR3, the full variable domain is DGGITQSPKYLFRKEGQNVTLSCEQNLNHDAMYWYRQDPGQGLRLIYYSQIVNDFQKGDIAEGYSVSREKKESFPLTVTSAQKNPTAFYLCASSNPGAYNEQFFGPGTRLTVL.

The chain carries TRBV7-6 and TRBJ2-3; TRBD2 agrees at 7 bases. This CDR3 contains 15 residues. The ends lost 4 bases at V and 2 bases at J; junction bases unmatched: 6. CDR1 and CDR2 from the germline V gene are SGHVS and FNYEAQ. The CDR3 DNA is TGTGCCAGCAGCTCCGTTGGGGGGGACACAGATACGCAGTATTTT. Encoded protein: CASSSVGGDTDTQYF. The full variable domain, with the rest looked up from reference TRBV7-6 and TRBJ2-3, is GAGVSQSPRYKVTKRGQDVALRCDPISGHVSLYWYRQALGQGPEFLTYFNYEAQQDKSGLPNDRFSAERPEGSISTLTIQRTEQRDSAMYRCASSSVGGDTDTQYFGPGTRLTVL.

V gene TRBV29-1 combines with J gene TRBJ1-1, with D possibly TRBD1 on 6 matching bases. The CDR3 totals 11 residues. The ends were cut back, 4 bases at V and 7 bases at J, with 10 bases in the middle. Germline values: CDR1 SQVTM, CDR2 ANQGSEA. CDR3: CSVVTGGEAFF. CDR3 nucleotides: TGCAGCGTTGTGACAGGAGGTGAAGCTTTCTTT.

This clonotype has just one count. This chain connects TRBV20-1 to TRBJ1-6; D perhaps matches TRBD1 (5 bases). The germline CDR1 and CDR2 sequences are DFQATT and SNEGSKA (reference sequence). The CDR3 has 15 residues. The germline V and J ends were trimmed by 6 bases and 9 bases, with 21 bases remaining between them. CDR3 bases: TGCAGTGCCAAAGCGGGGCCTTGGGGGATTTCACCCCTCCACTTT. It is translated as CSAKAGPWGISPLHF.

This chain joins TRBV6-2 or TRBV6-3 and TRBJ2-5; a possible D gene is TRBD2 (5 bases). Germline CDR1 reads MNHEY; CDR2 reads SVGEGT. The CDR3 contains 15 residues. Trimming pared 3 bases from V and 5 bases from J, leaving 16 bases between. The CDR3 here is CASSYFGLAGETQYF. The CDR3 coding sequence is TGTGCCAGCAGTTATTTCGGGCTAGCCGGGGAGACCCAGTACTTC.

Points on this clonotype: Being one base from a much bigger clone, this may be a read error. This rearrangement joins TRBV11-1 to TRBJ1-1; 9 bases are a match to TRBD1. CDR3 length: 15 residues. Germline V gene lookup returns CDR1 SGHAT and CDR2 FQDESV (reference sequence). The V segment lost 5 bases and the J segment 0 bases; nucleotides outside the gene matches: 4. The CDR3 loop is CASSARQGVNTEAFF. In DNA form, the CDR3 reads TGTGCCAGCAGCGCCCGACAGGGGGTGAACACTGAAGCTTTCTTT.

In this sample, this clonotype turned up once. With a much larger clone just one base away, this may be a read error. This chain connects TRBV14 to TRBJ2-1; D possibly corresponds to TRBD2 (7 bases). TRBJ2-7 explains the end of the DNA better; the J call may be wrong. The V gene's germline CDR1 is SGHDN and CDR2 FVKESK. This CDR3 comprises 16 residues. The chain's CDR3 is CASSQEWGGPYNEQYF. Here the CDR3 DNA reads TGTGCCAGCAGCCAAGAATGGGGGGGCCCCTACAATGAGCAGTACTTC.

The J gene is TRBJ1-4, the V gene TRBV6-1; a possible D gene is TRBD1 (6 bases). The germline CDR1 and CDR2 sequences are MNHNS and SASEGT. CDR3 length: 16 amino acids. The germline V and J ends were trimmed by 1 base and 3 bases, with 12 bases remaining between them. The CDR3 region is CASSEVAGAANEKLFF. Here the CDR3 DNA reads TGTGCCAGCAGTGAAGTGGCGGGGGCGGCTAATGAAAAACTGTTTTTT.

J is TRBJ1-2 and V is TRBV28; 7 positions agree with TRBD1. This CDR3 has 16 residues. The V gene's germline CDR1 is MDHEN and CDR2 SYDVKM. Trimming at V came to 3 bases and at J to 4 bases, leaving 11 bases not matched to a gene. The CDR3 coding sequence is TGTGCCAGCAGTTTCCCGGAACAGGGGTCAATCTATGGCTACACCTTC. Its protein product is CASSFPEQGSIYGYTF.

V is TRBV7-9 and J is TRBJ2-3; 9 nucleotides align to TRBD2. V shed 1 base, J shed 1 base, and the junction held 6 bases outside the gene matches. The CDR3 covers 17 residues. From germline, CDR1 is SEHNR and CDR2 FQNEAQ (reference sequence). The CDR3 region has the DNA TGTGCCAGCAGCTTAGGGTTAGCGGGAGAATGCACAGATACGCAGTATTTT. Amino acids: CASSLGLAGECTDTQYF.

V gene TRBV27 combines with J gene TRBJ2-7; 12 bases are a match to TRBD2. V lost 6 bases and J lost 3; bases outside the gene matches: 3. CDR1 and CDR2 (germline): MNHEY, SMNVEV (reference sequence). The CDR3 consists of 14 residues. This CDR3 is CASRRTSGNYEQYF. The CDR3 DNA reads TGTGCCAGCAGACGGACTAGCGGGAACTACGAGCAGTACTTC.

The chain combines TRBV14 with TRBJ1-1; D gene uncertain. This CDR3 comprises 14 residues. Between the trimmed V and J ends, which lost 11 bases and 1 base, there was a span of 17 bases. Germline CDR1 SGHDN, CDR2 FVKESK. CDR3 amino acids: CASKKGWGNTEAFF. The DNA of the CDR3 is TGTGCCTCAAAAAAAGGATGGGGGAACACTGAAGCTTTCTTT.

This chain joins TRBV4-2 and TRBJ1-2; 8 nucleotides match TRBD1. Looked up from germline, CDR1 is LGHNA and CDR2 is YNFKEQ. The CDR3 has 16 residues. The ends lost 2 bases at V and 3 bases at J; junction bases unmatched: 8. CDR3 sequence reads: CASSQRYGTGHYGYTF. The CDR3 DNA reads TGTGCCAGCAGCCAAAGATACGGGACAGGCCACTATGGCTACACCTTC.